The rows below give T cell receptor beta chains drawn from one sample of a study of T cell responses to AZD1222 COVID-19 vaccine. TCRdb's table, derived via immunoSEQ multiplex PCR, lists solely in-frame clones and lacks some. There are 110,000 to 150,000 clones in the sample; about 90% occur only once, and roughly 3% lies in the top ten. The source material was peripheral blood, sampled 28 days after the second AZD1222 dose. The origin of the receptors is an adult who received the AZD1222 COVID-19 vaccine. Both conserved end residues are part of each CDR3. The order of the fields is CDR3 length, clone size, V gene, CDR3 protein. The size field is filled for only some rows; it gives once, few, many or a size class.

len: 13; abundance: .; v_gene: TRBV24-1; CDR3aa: CATRGADTDTQYF
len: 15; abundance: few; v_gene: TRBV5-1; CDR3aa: CASSLWAREDPEAFF
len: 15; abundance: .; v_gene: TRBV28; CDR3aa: CASSSRTGAQETQYF
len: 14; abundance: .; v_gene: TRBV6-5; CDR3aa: CASRPQGSPYEQYF
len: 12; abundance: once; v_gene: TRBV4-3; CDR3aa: CASSYGLNEQYF
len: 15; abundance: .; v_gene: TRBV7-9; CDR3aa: CASSLSGWTATEAFF
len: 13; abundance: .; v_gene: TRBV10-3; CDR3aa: CAISDRGAYEQYF
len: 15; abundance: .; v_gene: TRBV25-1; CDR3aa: CASSEIGGLDTEAFF
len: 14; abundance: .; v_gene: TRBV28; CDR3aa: CASSTPSSYYGYTF
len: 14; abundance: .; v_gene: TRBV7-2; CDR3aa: CASSGTVGGNTIYF
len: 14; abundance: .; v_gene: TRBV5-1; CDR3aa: CASSSERGYTEAFF
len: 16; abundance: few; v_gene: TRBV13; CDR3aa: CASSSRGLTGNQPQHF
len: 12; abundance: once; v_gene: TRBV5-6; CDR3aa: CASSATGTEAFF
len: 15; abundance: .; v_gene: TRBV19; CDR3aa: CASSADIGSGNTIYF
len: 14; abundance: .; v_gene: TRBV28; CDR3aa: CASHAGGYNEKLFF
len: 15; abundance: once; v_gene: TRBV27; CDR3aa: CASSLSVEQLYEQYF
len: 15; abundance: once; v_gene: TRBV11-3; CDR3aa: CASSFTGASQETQYF
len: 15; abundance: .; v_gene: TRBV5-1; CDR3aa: CASSRPDRGIDEQFF
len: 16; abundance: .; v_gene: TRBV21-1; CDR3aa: CASSTPGQGAGETQYF
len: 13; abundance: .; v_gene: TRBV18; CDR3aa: CASSPPGDTEAFF
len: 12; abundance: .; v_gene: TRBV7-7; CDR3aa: CASSRLQETQYF
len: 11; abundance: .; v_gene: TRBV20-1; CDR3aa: CSATINEKLFF